These 3 T cell receptor beta chains came from one sample sequenced in a study of T cell repertoires in cytomegalovirus infection. MiXCR was run by TCRdb on the reads, yielding one entry per CDR3 protein. The sample has approximately 700,000 distinct CDR3 sequences; 35% to 45% are singletons. Sequences were obtained from PBMCs. These receptors were obtained from a human donor in good health (CMV status not recorded). Some clones in this sample may be carry-over from other donors' samples.

The chain has TRBV12-3 or TRBV12-4 and TRBJ1-5, with D uncertain. The CDR3 totals 15 residues. Trimming left V 3 bases short and J 6 bases short, with 15 bases between. The CDR3 DNA reads TGTGCCAGCAGTTTTGGGCAGGTTAACCGTCAGCCCCAGCATTTT. It encodes CASSFGQVNRQPQHF.

J is TRBJ2-3 and V is TRBV12-3 or TRBV12-4, with TRBD1 matching 10 bases. The CDR3 extends over 17 amino acids. V shed 6 bases and J 2 bases; nucleotides not matched to a gene: 11. CDR3 sequence: CASRSDRGRVVTDTQYF. The CDR3 nucleotides are TGTGCCAGCAGGTCTGACAGGGGGCGGGTGGTCACAGATACGCAGTATTTT.

The V gene is TRBV19, the J gene TRBJ1-1; a possible D gene is TRBD1 (5 bases). Trimming took 3 bases from V and 5 from J, leaving 13 bases between them. The CDR3 consists of 14 residues. The germline CDR1 and CDR2 sequences are LNHDA and SQIVND (reference sequence). The CDR3 DNA reads TGTGCCAGTAGTATCAGGCAGGGTTGGACTGAAGCTTTCTTT. Its translation is CASSIRQGWTEAFF.